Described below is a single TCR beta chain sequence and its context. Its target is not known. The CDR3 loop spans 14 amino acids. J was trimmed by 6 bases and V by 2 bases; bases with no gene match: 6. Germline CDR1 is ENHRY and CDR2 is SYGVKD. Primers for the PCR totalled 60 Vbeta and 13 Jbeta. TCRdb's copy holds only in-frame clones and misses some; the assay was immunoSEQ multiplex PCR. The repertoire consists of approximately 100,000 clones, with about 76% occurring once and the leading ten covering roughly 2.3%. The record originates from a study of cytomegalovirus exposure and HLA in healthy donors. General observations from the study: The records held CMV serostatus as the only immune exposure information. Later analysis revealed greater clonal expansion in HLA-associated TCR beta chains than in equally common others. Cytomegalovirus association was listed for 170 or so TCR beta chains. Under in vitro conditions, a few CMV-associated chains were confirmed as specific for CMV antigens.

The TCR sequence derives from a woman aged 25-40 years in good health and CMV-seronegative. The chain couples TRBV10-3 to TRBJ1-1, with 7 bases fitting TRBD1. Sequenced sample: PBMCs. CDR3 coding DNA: TGTGCCATCAGTGAGGGACAGGCAACCTCTGAAGCTTTCTTT. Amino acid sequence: CAISEGQATSEAFF.